These T cell receptor beta chains were read from a single sample in a study of blood T cell repertoires in COVID-19. Method: immunoSEQ multiplex PCR; TCRdb's copy keeps in-frame clones and lacks some. The repertoire holds 130,000 to 150,000 clones, with around nine tenths as singletons. Input material: peripheral blood. The receptors derive from a woman in her fifties or sixties with active or convalescent COVID-19. CDR3s include the opening cysteine and the closing phenylalanine or tryptophan. The D gene is left open where the match is weak. Clone sizes are given selectively: once, few, many, or a class where the clone is expanded.

v_call	d_call	j_call	clone_size	cdr3_aa	cdr3_nt
TRBV24-1	.	TRBJ2-3	.	CATSDTRFHTDTQYF	TGTGCCACCAGTGATACCCGGTTCCACACAGATACGCAGTATTTT
TRBV19	.	TRBJ1-2	few	CASSKRTEPTNYGYTF	TGTGCCAGTAGTAAACGGACAGAACCGACTAACTATGGCTACACCTTC
TRBV7-6	.	TRBJ2-1	.	CASSLQDEQFF	TGTGCCAGCAGCTTACAGGATGAGCAGTTCTTC
TRBV7-9	TRBD1	TRBJ1-1	.	CASSLERDSEAFF	TGTGCCAGCAGCTTAGAAAGGGACAGTGAAGCTTTCTTT
TRBV5-1	TRBD2	TRBJ2-7	few	CASSLTPSGSPTYEQYF	TGCGCCAGCAGCTTAACTCCTAGCGGGAGTCCGACCTACGAGCAGTACTTC
TRBV7-9	TRBD1	TRBJ2-7	.	CASSLGGTGAYEQYF	TGTGCCAGCAGCCTAGGGGGGACAGGGGCCTACGAGCAGTACTTC
TRBV3-1/TRBV3-2	TRBD1	TRBJ2-1	.	CASSSVRDRGDNEQFF	TGTGCCAGCAGTTCAGTCCGGGACAGGGGGGACAATGAGCAGTTCTTC
TRBV21-1	.	TRBJ1-2	.	CASSKGPYGYTF	TGTGCCAGCAGCAAAGGGCCCTATGGCTACACCTTC
TRBV6-4	.	TRBJ1-3	.	CASSDSSMAGPGNTIYF	TGTGCCAGCAGTGACTCGAGTATGGCAGGGCCTGGAAACACCATATATTTT
TRBV20-1	TRBD1	TRBJ1-1	.	CSAGQGAEAFF	TGCAGTGCCGGACAGGGGGCTGAAGCTTTCTTT
TRBV29-1	.	TRBJ2-5	.	CSVEGEGETQYF	TGCAGCGTTGAAGGAGAGGGAGAGACCCAGTACTTC
TRBV10-3	.	TRBJ2-4	.	CAISDPGEFSKNIQYF	TGTGCCATCAGTGACCCCGGGGAGTTTTCCAAAAACATTCAGTACTTC
TRBV5-4	.	TRBJ2-5	.	CASSPSEGVWTQYF	TGTGCCAGCAGTCCCTCAGAGGGAGTTTGGACCCAGTACTTC
TRBV12-3/TRBV12-4	.	TRBJ1-1	.	CASAAEMNTEAFF	TGTGCCAGCGCCGCGGAGATGAACACTGAAGCTTTCTTT
TRBV27	TRBD2	TRBJ2-2	.	CASSLLLAGGANTGELFF	TGTGCCAGCAGTTTACTACTAGCGGGAGGCGCGAACACCGGGGAGCTGTTTTTT
TRBV2	.	TRBJ2-7	.	CASNGGASRNEQYF	TGTGCCAGCAACGGCGGGGCGTCGAGAAACGAGCAGTACTTC
TRBV6-2/TRBV6-3	.	TRBJ2-7	.	CASSYSPQRIYEQYF	TGTGCCAGCAGTTACTCCCCCCAGAGGATTTACGAGCAGTACTTC
TRBV9	.	TRBJ2-1	.	CASSVGGINEQFF	TGTGCCAGCAGCGTAGGAGGAATTAATGAGCAGTTCTTC
TRBV19	.	TRBJ2-7	few	CASRKQGPSYEQYF	TGTGCCAGTAGGAAGCAGGGGCCCTCCTACGAGCAGTACTTC
TRBV5-4	TRBD1	TRBJ1-2	.	CASSLETGGGYTF	TGTGCCAGCAGCTTGGAGACAGGGGGAGGCTACACCTTC
TRBV9	.	TRBJ1-2	.	CASSDGTQGGDGYTF	TGTGCCAGCAGCGACGGGACTCAAGGAGGAGATGGCTACACCTTC
TRBV30	.	TRBJ1-2	.	CAWGLGQGKYGYTF	TGTGCCTGGGGACTCGGACAAGGGAAGTATGGCTACACCTTC
TRBV4-3	.	TRBJ2-2	.	CASSQDTGYTGELFF	TGCGCCAGCAGCCAAGACACAGGGTACACCGGGGAGCTGTTTTTT
TRBV19	.	TRBJ2-3	.	CASSPLFFGLTDTQYF	TGTGCCAGTAGTCCCCTTTTTTTTGGGCTGACAGATACGCAGTATTTT
TRBV19	.	TRBJ2-7	.	CASSATGKGPYEQYF	TGTGCCAGTAGTGCTACAGGGAAAGGACCCTACGAGCAGTACTTC
TRBV27	.	TRBJ1-2	.	CASRRIDNYGYTF	TGTGCCAGCAGGCGTATAGATAACTATGGCTACACCTTC
TRBV24-1	TRBD2	TRBJ2-5	.	CATSEPLAGKGETQYF	TGTGCCACCAGTGAGCCGCTAGCGGGAAAGGGAGAGACCCAGTACTTC
TRBV30	TRBD2	TRBJ2-1	many	CAWSVGVAGSEQFF	TGTGCCTGGAGTGTAGGGGTAGCGGGGTCCGAGCAGTTCTTC
TRBV19	.	TRBJ2-5	.	CASSVGTINQETQYF	TGTGCCAGTAGTGTGGGGACAATAAACCAAGAGACCCAGTACTTC
TRBV6-5	TRBD1	TRBJ1-3	.	CASSRTGVAGNTIYF	TGTGCCAGCAGCCGTACAGGGGTGGCTGGAAACACCATATATTTT
TRBV7-2	TRBD2	TRBJ2-2	.	CASSRLAGTNTGELFF	TGTGCCAGCAGCCGTTTAGCGGGAACGAACACCGGGGAGCTGTTTTTT
TRBV7-9	TRBD1	TRBJ1-2	.	CASSLEQGSYGYTF	TGTGCCAGCAGCTTAGAACAGGGGTCCTATGGCTACACCTTC
TRBV28	TRBD1	TRBJ1-1	.	CASSSQGLNTEAFF	TGTGCCAGCAGTTCACAGGGGTTGAACACTGAAGCTTTCTTT
TRBV18	TRBD1	TRBJ2-1	.	CASSSRTGGGWNEQFF	TGTGCCAGCTCATCCCGGACAGGGGGTGGGTGGAATGAGCAGTTCTTC
TRBV28	TRBD1	TRBJ2-5	.	CARTDRAEQETQYF	TGTGCCAGGACTGACAGGGCCGAGCAAGAGACCCAGTACTTC
TRBV6-2/TRBV6-3	.	TRBJ1-5	.	CASSLQMSQPQHF	TGTGCCAGCAGTTTACAAATGTCCCAGCCCCAGCATTTT
TRBV7-3	TRBD2	TRBJ2-1	.	CASSLTGLAGGGEQFF	TGTGCCAGCAGCTTAACTGGCCTAGCGGGAGGAGGTGAGCAGTTCTTC
TRBV5-1	.	TRBJ2-3	.	CATSQGQPVDTQYF	TGCGCCACTTCGCAAGGACAGCCCGTGGATACGCAGTATTTT
TRBV7-8	TRBD2	TRBJ2-5	.	CASSTMKGTSGRALGETQYF	TGTGCCAGCAGCACCATGAAGGGGACTAGCGGGAGGGCCCTCGGAGAGACCCAGTACTTC
TRBV27	TRBD1	TRBJ1-2	.	CASSEDRGNYGYTF	TGTGCCAGCAGCGAGGACAGGGGGAACTATGGCTACACCTTC
TRBV18	.	TRBJ1-1	.	CASSPQGIGTEAFF	TGTGCCAGCTCACCACAGGGGATCGGCACTGAAGCTTTCTTT
TRBV9	.	TRBJ1-1	.	CASSIGQTNTEAFF	TGTGCCAGCAGCATTGGACAGACCAACACTGAAGCTTTCTTT
TRBV19	TRBD1	TRBJ1-5	few	CASSDPGQGPENSNQPQHF	TGTGCCAGTAGTGACCCGGGACAGGGGCCTGAAAATAGCAATCAGCCCCAGCATTTT
TRBV7-9	TRBD2	TRBJ2-7	once	CASSPRLAGAYEQYF	TGTGCCAGCAGCCCCCGACTAGCGGGAGCCTACGAGCAGTACTTC
TRBV18	TRBD1	TRBJ2-7	.	CASSGQGQGYEQYF	TGTGCCAGCTCTGGTCAGGGACAGGGCTACGAGCAGTACTTC
TRBV5-1	TRBD1	TRBJ1-1	.	CASSPDRSNTEAFF	TGCGCCAGCAGCCCGGACAGGTCGAACACTGAAGCTTTCTTT
TRBV7-2	.	TRBJ2-1	.	CASSLVPGQAGYNEQFF	TGTGCCAGCAGCTTAGTACCCGGACAGGCGGGATACAATGAGCAGTTCTTC
TRBV27	TRBD2	TRBJ2-5	.	CASSLRGLALPSQETQYF	TGTGCCAGCAGTTTACGGGGACTAGCACTCCCTTCCCAAGAGACCCAGTACTTC
TRBV2	TRBD1	TRBJ1-1	.	CATRGQVNTEAFF	TGTGCCACTCGCGGACAGGTCAACACTGAAGCTTTCTTT
TRBV4-1	TRBD2	TRBJ2-5	.	CASSQERGAVATQYF	TGCGCCAGCAGCCAAGAGCGGGGGGCGGTAGCGACCCAGTACTTC
TRBV9	TRBD1	TRBJ2-5	.	CASSGDSFRETQYF	TGTGCCAGCAGCGGGGACAGTTTTCGGGAGACCCAGTACTTC